Sequencing of this T cell receptor beta chain was carried out in a study of blood T cell repertoires in COVID-19. Produced via immunoSEQ multiplex PCR; TCRdb's table is partial and in-frame only. Of approximately 120,000 clones detected, just under 80% appear once; the ten largest clones hold roughly 25%. The CDR3 is made up of 16 amino acids. The germline CDR1 and CDR2 sequences are MNHEY and SVGAGI. J was trimmed by 6 bases and V by 3 bases; bases with no gene match: 8. The table lists this clone with a few counts. Sequenced: peripheral blood. V gene TRBV6-5 combines with J gene TRBJ1-6, with TRBD1 matching over 7 bases. This receptor was obtained from a human donor in a cohort sampled during active COVID-19. DNA for the CDR3: TGTGCCAGCAGTTATGGTTTTGGGGACAGTAATTCACCCCTCCACTTT. This codes for CASSYGFGDSNSPLHF.